Listed below are T cell receptor beta chains from one sample, sequenced in a study of blood T cell repertoires in COVID-19. Sequenced by immunoSEQ multiplex PCR; TCRdb stores in-frame clones only, minus some. The sample carries 270,000 or so clones, about 80% recorded once. Material: PBMCs or T cells enriched from blood (not recorded which). Every receptor here comes from a man in his fifties who had recovered from COVID-19. Each CDR3 is given with its conserved first and last residue. The D gene is left open where the match is weak. Only some rows state a clone size, as once, few, many or a class for expanded clones.

d_call j_call v_call clone_size cdr3_nt cdr3_aa
- TRBJ2-7 TRBV6-6 - TGTGCCAGCAGTTACAGTGAGGTGGCGGCCTACGAGCAGTACTTC CASSYSEVAAYEQYF
TRBD1 TRBJ1-6 TRBV18 - TGTGCCAGCTCACGGGCGGGACAGTTTAATTCACCCCTCCACTTT CASSRAGQFNSPLHF
TRBD1 TRBJ2-7 TRBV7-9 few TGTGCCAGCAGCGAGACAGGGGATAGCTACGAGCAGTACTTC CASSETGDSYEQYF
TRBD2 TRBJ2-7 TRBV11-2 - TGTGCCAGCAGCCCAGTGACTAGCGGGATTTCCTACGAGCAGTACTTC CASSPVTSGISYEQYF
- TRBJ2-1 TRBV6-2/TRBV6-3 - TGTGCCAGCAGCGGAGGGTACGAGCAGTTCTTC CASSGGYEQFF
TRBD2 TRBJ2-7 TRBV3-1/TRBV3-2 few TGTGCCAGCAGCCTGACTAGCGGGAGTTTCGAGCAGTACTTC CASSLTSGSFEQYF
TRBD2 TRBJ2-5 TRBV7-8 once TGTGCCAGCAGCCCTAGCGGGGGGTACCAAGAGACCCAGTACTTC CASSPSGGYQETQYF
- TRBJ1-1 TRBV2 - TGTGCCAGCAGTGCGACTGCCGTAGGAGGTGAAGCTTTCTTT CASSATAVGGEAFF
- TRBJ1-3 TRBV10-3 - TGTGCCATCAGTGAAGGGACAGGAAACACCATATATTTT CAISEGTGNTIYF
TRBD2 TRBJ2-7 TRBV28 - TGTGCCAGCATTAGGGCGGGAGGTATTGGCGAGCAGTACTTC CASIRAGGIGEQYF
TRBD1 TRBJ2-5 TRBV24-1 - TGTGCCACCCCGGGACAGAATTTCCAAGAGACCCAGTACTTC CATPGQNFQETQYF
- TRBJ1-1 TRBV27 - TGTGCCAGCAGTTTCTCAGGTGGGGCAGAAGAAGCTTTCTTT CASSFSGGAEEAFF
TRBD2 TRBJ2-3 TRBV19 once TGTGCCAGCCGCACTAGCGGGGTGGCACCAGATACGCAGTATTTT CASRTSGVAPDTQYF
- TRBJ2-7 TRBV6-5 many TGTGCCATCCAGCAGTTTGACAGCTTAGCCTACGAGCAGTACTTC CAIQQFDSLAYEQYF
TRBD1 TRBJ1-3 TRBV6-5 - TGTGCCAGCAGTTACTCGGGACAGGGAAACACCATATATTTT CASSYSGQGNTIYF
- TRBJ2-7 TRBV6-2/TRBV6-3 - TGTGCCAGCAGTTCGGTGCTTCGGTCCTCCTACGAGCAGTACTTC CASSSVLRSSYEQYF
- TRBJ1-2 TRBV19 - TGTGCCAGTTTAGATGATAGGAGCTATGGCTACACCTTC CASLDDRSYGYTF
- TRBJ2-1 TRBV7-9 - TGTGCCAGCAGCCGGGGATCCTTAGAGCAGCAGTTCTTC CASSRGSLEQQFF
- TRBJ2-3 TRBV6-1 - TGTGCCAGCAGTGATCTCTCCCCCAGGAGCGGCGGCACAGATACGCAGTATTTT CASSDLSPRSGGTDTQYF
- TRBJ1-1 TRBV12-3/TRBV12-4 - TGTGCCAGCAGTTTGCGGACTTCTGAAGCTTTCTTT CASSLRTSEAFF
- TRBJ1-5 TRBV29-1 few TGCAGCGTTTGCCAGGGAAGCAATCAGCCCCAGCATTTT CSVCQGSNQPQHF
TRBD1 TRBJ2-2 TRBV28 once TGTGCCAGCAGCCTAGAAGGACAGGGGAACACCGGGGAGCTGTTTTTT CASSLEGQGNTGELFF
TRBD1 TRBJ1-4 TRBV5-4 - TGTGCCAGCAGCTCTACGGGGGGACAGGGTAGTGAAAAACTGTTTTTT CASSSTGGQGSEKLFF
TRBD1 TRBJ2-4 TRBV5-1 few TGCGCCAGCAGCTTTCCGGGACAGGGGCGAAACATTCAGTACTTC CASSFPGQGRNIQYF
TRBD1 TRBJ2-7 TRBV6-5 - TGTGCCAGCAGTTTTCCGGGACAGGGTCGGGAGCAGTACTTC CASSFPGQGREQYF
TRBD2 TRBJ2-2 TRBV6-5 few TGTGCCAGCAGATACCAAGCGGGAGGGTCCGGGGAGCTGTTTTTT CASRYQAGGSGELFF
TRBD1 TRBJ1-3 TRBV6-5 - TGTGCCACCAGGACAGGCTCTGGAAACACCATATATTTT CATRTGSGNTIYF
- TRBJ2-5 TRBV6-5 - TGTGCCAGCAGTTACCACCGTCGGGGTATTGTAGAGACCCAGTACTTC CASSYHRRGIVETQYF
- TRBJ1-2 TRBV5-8 - TGTGCCAGCAGCCTACGAGACGGCCAGGGTTATGGCTACACCTTC CASSLRDGQGYGYTF
- TRBJ2-1 TRBV5-8 - TGTGCCAGCAGCTCTGGGGCTGGGACTCTAAACAATGAGCAGTTCTTC CASSSGAGTLNNEQFF
- TRBJ1-4 TRBV19 - TGTGCCAGTAGTATTCGTGAAAAACTGTTTTTT CASSIREKLFF
TRBD2 TRBJ2-7 TRBV9 once TGTGCCAGCAGCGTAGGGGGGGGACCCTACGAGCAGTACTTC CASSVGGGPYEQYF
- TRBJ1-4 TRBV19 - TGTGCCAGTAGTATCGGGACATATAATGAAAAACTGTTTTTT CASSIGTYNEKLFF
TRBD2 TRBJ2-1 TRBV27 few TGTGCCAGCAGTAACCCCGAGACTAGCGGGGGCTACAATGAGCAGTTCTTC CASSNPETSGGYNEQFF
TRBD1 TRBJ1-2 TRBV4-3 - TGCGCCAGCAGCCGCAACAGGGGGCCCTATGGCTACACCTTC CASSRNRGPYGYTF
- TRBJ1-5 TRBV29-1 once TGCAGCGTGACCCTAGGAGCGGGAAATCAGCCCCAGCATTTT CSVTLGAGNQPQHF
- TRBJ1-2 TRBV19 once TGTGCCAGTAGTATAGCCGTCGGACAGAGAGTTTACTATGGCTACACCTTC CASSIAVGQRVYYGYTF
TRBD1 TRBJ1-2 TRBV9 few TGTGCCAGCAGCGTTAATATCCGGGACAGGAACTATGGCTACACCTTC CASSVNIRDRNYGYTF
- TRBJ1-3 TRBV7-6 - TGTGCCAGCAGCTTAGTAGGCGGAAGGCAGCTGATCTCTGGAAACACCATATATTTT CASSLVGGRQLISGNTIYF
- TRBJ2-6 TRBV5-4 - TGTGCCAGCAGCTCAGACTTCTCTGGGGCCAACGTCCTGACTTTC CASSSDFSGANVLTF